The T cell receptor (beta chain) under discussion was sequenced for a study of T-cell reconstitution after alpha-beta-depleted transplantation in children. For TCRbeta, the library was prepared with unique molecular identifiers. TCRdb itself ran the PCR reads through MiXCR, one entry per CDR3 protein. In the table there are about 580,000 distinct CDR3 sequences, 20% to 25% of which are singletons. J gave up 2 bases and V 1 base, and 6 bases lay outside the gene matches. The CDR3 runs to 15 residues. Germline CDR1 and CDR2: DFQATT and SNEGSKA (reference sequence). The table lists this clonotype with a few counts.

The V call is TRBV20-1, the J call TRBJ2-5; 8 bases align to TRBD2. Specimen: PBMCs, mostly from graft donor cells, collected 360 days after TCRalphabeta/CD19-depleted stem cell transplant. The TCR comes from a boy younger than two who had a stem cell transplant for acute myeloid leukemia, so the T cells may come from the graft donor. CDR3 bases: TGCAGTGCTAGAGGGGGACTAGACCCTCAAGAGACCCAGTACTTC. Its translation is CSARGGLDPQETQYF.